This TCR beta chain was recorded in a study of blood T cell repertoires in COVID-19. Trimming shortened V by 4 bases and J by 8 bases, and 15 bases separated the two germline ends. Per germline, CDR1 SGHNT and CDR2 YYREEE (reference sequence). This CDR3 region has 13 residues. As processed by the authors: Estimated nucleated cell counts came from reference gene primer amplification. Only in-frame clones appear in the TCRdb table, and some are missing; sequencing was by immunoSEQ multiplex PCR. The V and J calls and clone size were taken over from that table, and D and trimming were inferred from the DNA. In the table there are 130,000 or so clones, just over 85% of which are singletons.

Sequencing used peripheral blood. V is TRBV5-4 and J is TRBJ1-2; D gene unclear. This sequence originates from a man aged 35 to 55 with acute or convalescent COVID-19. The CDR3: CASSLPWAGGYTF. The CDR3 nucleotides are TGTGCCAGCAGCCTCCCCTGGGCTGGGGGCTACACCTTC.